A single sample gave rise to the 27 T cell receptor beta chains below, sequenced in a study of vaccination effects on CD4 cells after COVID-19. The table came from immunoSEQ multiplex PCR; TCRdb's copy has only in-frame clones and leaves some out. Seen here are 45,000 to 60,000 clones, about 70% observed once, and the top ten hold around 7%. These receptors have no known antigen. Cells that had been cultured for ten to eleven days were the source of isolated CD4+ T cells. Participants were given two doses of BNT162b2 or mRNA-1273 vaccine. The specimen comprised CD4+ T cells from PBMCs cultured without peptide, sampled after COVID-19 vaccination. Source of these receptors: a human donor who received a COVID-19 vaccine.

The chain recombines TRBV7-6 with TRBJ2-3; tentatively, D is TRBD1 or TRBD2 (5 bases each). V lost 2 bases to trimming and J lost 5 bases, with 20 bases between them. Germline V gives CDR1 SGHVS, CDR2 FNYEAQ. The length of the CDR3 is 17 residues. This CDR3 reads CASSLTFLPGAGDTQYF. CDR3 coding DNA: TGTGCCAGCAGCTTAACCTTTCTACCCGGGGCGGGAGATACGCAGTATTTT. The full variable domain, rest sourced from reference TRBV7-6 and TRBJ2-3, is GAGVSQSPRYKVTKRGQDVALRCDPISGHVSLYWYRQALGQGPEFLTYFNYEAQQDKSGLPNDRFSAERPEGSISTLTIQRTEQRDSAMYRCASSLTFLPGAGDTQYFGPGTRLTVL.

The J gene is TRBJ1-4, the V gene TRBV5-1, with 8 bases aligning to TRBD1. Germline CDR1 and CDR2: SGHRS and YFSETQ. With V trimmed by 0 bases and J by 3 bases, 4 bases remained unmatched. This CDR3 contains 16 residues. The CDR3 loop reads CASSLGWTGPNEKLFF. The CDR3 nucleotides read TGCGCCAGCAGCTTGGGGTGGACAGGGCCTAATGAAAAACTGTTTTTT.

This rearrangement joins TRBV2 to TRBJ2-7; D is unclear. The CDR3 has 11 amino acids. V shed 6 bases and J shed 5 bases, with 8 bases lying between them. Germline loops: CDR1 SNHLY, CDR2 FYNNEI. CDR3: CASSLDDEQYF. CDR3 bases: TGTGCCAGCAGCCTGGACGACGAGCAGTACTTC.

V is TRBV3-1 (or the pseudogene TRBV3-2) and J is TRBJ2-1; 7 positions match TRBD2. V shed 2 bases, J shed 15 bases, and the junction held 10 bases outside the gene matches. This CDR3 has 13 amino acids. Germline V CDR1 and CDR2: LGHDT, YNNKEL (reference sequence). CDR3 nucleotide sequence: TGTGCCAGCAGCCAACCCCCTAGCGGAGGCCGGTTCTTC. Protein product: CASSQPPSGGRFF.

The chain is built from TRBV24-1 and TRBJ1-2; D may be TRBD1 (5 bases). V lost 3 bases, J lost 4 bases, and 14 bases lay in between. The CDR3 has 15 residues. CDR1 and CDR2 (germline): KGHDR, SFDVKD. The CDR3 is CATSDPGGGLYGYTF. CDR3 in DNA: TGTGCCACCAGTGATCCTGGGGGAGGCCTCTATGGCTACACCTTC.

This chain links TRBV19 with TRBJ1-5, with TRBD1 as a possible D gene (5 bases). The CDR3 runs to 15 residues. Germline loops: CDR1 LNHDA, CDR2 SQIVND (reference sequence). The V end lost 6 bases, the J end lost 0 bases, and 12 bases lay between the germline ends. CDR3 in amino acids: CASREAGYSNQPQHF. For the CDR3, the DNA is TGTGCCAGTAGGGAAGCAGGGTATAGCAATCAGCCCCAGCATTTT.

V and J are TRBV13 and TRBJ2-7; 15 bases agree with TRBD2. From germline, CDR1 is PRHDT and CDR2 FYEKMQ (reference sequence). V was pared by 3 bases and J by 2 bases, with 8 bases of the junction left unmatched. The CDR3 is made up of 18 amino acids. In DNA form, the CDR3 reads TGTGCCAGCAGCTTGGGACTAGCGGGAGGAATAATTACCTACGAGCAGTACTTC. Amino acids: CASSLGLAGGIITYEQYF.

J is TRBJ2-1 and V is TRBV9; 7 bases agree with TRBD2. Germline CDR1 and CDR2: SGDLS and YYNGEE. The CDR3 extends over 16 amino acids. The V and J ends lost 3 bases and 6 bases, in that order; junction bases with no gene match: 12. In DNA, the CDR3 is TGTGCCAGCAGCGCCCCAGCCCGGGGGGTGATCAATGAGCAGTTCTTC. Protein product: CASSAPARGVINEQFF. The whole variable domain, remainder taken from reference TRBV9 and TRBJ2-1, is DSGVTQTPKHLITATGQRVTLRCSPRSGDLSVYWYQQSLDQGLQFLIQYYNGEERAKGNILERFSAQQFPDLHSELNLSSLELGDSALYFCASSAPARGVINEQFFGPGTRLTVL.

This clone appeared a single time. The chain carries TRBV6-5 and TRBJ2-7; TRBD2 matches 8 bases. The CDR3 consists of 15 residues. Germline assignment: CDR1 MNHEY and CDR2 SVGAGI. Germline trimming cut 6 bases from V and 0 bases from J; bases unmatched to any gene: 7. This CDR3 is CASSIAGHDSYEQYF. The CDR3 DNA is TGTGCCAGCAGCATAGCGGGGCACGACTCCTACGAGCAGTACTTC.

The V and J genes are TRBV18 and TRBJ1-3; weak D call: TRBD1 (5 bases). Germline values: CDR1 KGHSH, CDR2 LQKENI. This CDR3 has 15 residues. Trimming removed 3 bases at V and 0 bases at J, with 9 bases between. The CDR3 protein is CASSPRGVSGNTIYF. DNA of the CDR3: TGTGCCAGCTCACCGAGGGGCGTCTCTGGAAACACCATATATTTT.

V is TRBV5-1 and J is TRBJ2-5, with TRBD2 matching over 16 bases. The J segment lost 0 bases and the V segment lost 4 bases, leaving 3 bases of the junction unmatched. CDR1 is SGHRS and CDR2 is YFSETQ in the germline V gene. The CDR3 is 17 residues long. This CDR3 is CASSPGLAGGYQETQYF. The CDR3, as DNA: TGCGCCAGCAGCCCGGGACTAGCGGGAGGGTACCAAGAGACCCAGTACTTC.

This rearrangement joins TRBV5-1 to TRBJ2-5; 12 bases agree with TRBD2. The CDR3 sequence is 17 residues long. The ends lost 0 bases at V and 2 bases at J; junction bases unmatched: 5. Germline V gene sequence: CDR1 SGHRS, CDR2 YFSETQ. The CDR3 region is CASSLGVLAGGQETQYF. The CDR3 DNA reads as TGCGCCAGCAGCTTGGGTGTACTAGCGGGAGGTCAAGAGACCCAGTACTTC.

Here the CDR3 reads CASSVGVLYNEQFF. In DNA, the CDR3 is TGTGCCAGCAGCGTGGGGGTTCTCTACAATGAGCAGTTCTTC. The V call is TRBV9, the J call TRBJ2-1; D possibly matches TRBD1 or TRBD2 (5 bases each). Trimming took 2 bases from V and 3 from J, leaving 9 bases between them. The V gene's germline CDR1 is SGDLS and CDR2 YYNGEE. CDR3 length: 14 amino acids.

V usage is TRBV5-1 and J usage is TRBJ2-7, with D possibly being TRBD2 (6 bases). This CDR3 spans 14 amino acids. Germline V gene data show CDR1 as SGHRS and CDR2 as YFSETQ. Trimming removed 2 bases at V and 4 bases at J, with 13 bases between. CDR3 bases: TGCGCCAGCAGCTTTCAGGGAGGCGGGTACGAGCAGTACTTC. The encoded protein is CASSFQGGGYEQYF.

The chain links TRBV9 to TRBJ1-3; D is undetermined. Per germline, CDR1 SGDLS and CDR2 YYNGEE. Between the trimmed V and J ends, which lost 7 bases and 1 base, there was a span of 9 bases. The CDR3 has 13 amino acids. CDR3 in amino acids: CASRAISGNTIYF. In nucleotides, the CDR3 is TGTGCCAGCCGGGCCATATCTGGAAACACCATATATTTT. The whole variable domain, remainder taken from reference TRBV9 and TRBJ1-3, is DSGVTQTPKHLITATGQRVTLRCSPRSGDLSVYWYQQSLDQGLQFLIQYYNGEERAKGNILERFSAQQFPDLHSELNLSSLELGDSALYFCASRAISGNTIYFGEGSWLTVV.

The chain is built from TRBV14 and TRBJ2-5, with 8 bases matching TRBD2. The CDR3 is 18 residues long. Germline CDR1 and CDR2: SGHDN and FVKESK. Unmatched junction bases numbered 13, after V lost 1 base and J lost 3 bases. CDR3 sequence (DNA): TGTGCCAGCAGCCAAGTTTCACGGGGGGGGCGAGCTGAAGAGACCCAGTACTTC. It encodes CASSQVSRGGRAEETQYF.

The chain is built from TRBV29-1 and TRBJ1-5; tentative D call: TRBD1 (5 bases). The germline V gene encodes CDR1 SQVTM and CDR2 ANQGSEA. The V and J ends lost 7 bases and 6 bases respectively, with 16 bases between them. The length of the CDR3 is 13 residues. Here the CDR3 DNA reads TGCAGCGGGGGGGTCGGCGAGGGTCAGCCCCAGCATTTT. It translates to CSGGVGEGQPQHF.

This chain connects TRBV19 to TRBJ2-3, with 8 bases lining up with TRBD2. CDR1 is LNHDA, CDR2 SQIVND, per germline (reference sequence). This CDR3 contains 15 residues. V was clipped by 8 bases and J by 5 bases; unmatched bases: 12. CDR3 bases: TGTGCCAGTGCCCGGGAGGGACGGAGAAGAGATACGCAGTATTTT. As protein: CASAREGRRRDTQYF. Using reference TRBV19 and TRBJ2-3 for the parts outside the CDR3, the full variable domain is DGGITQSPKYLFRKEGQNVTLSCEQNLNHDAMYWYRQDPGQGLRLIYYSQIVNDFQKGDIAEGYSVSREKKESFPLTVTSAQKNPTAFYLCASAREGRRRDTQYFGPGTRLTVL.

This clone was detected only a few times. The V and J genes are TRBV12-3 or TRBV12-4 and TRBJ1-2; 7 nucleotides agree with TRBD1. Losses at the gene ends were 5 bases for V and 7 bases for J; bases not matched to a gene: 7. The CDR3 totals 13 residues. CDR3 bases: TGTGCCAGCAGTGCCGACAGGGCCGGTGGCTACACCTTC. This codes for CASSADRAGGYTF.

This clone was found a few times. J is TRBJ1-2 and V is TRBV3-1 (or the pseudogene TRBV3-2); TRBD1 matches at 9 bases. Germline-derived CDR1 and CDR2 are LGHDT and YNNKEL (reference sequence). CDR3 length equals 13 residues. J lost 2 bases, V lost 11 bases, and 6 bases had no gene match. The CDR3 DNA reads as TGTGCCTCTGGTGGACAGGGGAACTATGGCTACACCTTC. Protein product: CASGGQGNYGYTF.

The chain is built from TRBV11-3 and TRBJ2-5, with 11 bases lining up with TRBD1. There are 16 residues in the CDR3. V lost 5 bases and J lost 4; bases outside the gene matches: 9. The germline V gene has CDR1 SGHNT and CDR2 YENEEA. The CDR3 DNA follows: TGTGCCAGCAGCCCACGAGCGGGACAGGGGGGAGAGACCCAGTACTTC. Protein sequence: CASSPRAGQGGETQYF.

The CDR3 coding sequence is TGTGCCAGCAGCTTAGCAGCGGGGGGGCGAGAGACCCAGTACTTC. Amino acid sequence: CASSLAAGGRETQYF. J is TRBJ2-5 and V is TRBV7-9, with 10 bases lining up with TRBD2. Per germline, CDR1 SEHNR and CDR2 FQNEAQ (reference sequence). The V gene end was trimmed by 0 bases and the J gene end by 4 bases; junction bases not matched to a gene: 2. This CDR3 spans 15 amino acids.

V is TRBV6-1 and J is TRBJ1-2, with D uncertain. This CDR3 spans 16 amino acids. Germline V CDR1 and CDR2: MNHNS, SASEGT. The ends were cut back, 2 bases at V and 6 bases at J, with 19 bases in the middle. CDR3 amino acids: CASSESARGKGNGYTF. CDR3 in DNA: TGTGCCAGCAGTGAATCCGCTCGAGGGAAAGGGAATGGCTACACCTTC.

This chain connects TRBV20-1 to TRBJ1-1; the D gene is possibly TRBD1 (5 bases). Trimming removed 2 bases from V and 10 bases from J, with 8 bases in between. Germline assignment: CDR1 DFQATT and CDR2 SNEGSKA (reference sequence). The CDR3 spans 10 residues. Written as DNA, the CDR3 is TGCAGTGCTAGACAGGGCTTAGCTTTCTTT. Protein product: CSARQGLAFF.

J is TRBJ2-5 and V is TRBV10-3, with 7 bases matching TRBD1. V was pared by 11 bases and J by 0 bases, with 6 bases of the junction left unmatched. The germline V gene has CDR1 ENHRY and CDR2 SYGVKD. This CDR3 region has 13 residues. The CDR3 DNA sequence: TGTGCCTCAACCGGGACAGACCAAGAGACCCAGTACTTC. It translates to CASTGTDQETQYF.

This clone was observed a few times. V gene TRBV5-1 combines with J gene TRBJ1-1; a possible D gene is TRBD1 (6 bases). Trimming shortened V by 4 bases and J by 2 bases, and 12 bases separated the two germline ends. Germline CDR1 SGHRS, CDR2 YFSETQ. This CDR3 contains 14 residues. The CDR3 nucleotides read TGCGCCAGCAGCCCCACACAGGGAAACACTGAAGCTTTCTTT. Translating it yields CASSPTQGNTEAFF.

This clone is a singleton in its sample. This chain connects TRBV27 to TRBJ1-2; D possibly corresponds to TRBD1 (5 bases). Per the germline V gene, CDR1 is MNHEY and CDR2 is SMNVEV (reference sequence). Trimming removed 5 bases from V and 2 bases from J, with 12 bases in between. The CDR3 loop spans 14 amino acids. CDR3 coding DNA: TGTGCCAGCAGTCCCAAATACAGGAACTATGGCTACACCTTC. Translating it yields CASSPKYRNYGYTF.